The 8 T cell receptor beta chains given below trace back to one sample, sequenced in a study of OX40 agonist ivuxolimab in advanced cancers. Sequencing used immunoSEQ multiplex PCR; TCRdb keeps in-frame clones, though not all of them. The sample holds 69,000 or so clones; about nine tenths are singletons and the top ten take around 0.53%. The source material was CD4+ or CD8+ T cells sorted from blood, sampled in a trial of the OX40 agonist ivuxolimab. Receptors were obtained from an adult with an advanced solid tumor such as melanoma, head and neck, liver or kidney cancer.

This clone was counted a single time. The CDR3 region has the DNA TGTGCCAGCAATCCCGGGACGTTCGAAAAACTGTTTTTT. It encodes CASNPGTFEKLFF. J is TRBJ1-4 and V is TRBV2; TRBD1 is a possible D gene (5 bases). This CDR3 is built from 13 residues. The V gene's germline CDR1 is SNHLY and CDR2 FYNNEI. Trimming stripped 7 bases from V and 8 bases from J, with 14 bases between.

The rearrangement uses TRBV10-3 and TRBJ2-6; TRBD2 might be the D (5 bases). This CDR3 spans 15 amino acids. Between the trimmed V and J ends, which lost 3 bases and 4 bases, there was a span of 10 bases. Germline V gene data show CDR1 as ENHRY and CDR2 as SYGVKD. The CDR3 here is CAISDPGSGANVLTF. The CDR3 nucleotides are TGTGCCATCAGTGACCCGGGATCGGGGGCCAACGTCCTGACTTTC.

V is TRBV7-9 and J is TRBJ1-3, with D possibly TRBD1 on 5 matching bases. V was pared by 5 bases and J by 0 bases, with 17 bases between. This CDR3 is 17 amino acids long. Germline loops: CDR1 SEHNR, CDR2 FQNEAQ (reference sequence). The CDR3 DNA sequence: TGTGCCAGCAGCCCAACGGGACTCCCGAGCTCTGGAAACACCATATATTTT. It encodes CASSPTGLPSSGNTIYF. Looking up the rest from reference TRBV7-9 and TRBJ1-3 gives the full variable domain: DTGVSQNPRHKITKRGQNVTFRCDPISEHNRLYWYRQTLGQGPEFLTYFQNEAQLEKSRLLSDRFSAERPKGSFSTLEIQRTEQGDSAMYLCASSPTGLPSSGNTIYFGEGSWLTVV.

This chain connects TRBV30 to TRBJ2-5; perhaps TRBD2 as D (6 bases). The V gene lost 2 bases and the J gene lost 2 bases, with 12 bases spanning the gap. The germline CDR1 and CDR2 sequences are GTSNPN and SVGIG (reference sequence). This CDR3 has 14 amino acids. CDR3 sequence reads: CAWSFGTAQETQYF. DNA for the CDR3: TGTGCCTGGAGTTTCGGGACTGCTCAAGAGACCCAGTACTTC.

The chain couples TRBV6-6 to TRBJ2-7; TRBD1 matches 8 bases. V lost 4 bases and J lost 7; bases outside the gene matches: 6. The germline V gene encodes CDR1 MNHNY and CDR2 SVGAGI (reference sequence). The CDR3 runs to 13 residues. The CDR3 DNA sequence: TGTGCCAGCAGTTCGGGCAGGGGGCGAGAGCAGTACTTC. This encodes CASSSGRGREQYF.

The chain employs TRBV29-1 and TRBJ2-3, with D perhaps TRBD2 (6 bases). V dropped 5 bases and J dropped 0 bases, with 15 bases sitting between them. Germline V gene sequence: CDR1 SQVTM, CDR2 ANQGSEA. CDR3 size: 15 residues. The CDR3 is CSVLGEAFSTDTQYF. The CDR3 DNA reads TGCAGCGTTCTGGGGGAGGCTTTTAGCACAGATACGCAGTATTTT.

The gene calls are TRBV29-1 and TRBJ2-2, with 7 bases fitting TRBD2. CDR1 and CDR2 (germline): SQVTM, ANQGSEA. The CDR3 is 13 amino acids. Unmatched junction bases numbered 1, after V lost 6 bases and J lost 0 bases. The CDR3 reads CSVRGANTGELFF. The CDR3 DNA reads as TGCAGCGTCCGGGGGGCGAACACCGGGGAGCTGTTTTTT.

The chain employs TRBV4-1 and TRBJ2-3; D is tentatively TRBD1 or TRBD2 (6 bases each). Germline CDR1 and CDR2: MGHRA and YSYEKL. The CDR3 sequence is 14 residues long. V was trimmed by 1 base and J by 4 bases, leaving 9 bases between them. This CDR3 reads CASSQVEGADTQYF. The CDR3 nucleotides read TGCGCCAGCAGCCAAGTGGAGGGGGCAGATACGCAGTATTTT.